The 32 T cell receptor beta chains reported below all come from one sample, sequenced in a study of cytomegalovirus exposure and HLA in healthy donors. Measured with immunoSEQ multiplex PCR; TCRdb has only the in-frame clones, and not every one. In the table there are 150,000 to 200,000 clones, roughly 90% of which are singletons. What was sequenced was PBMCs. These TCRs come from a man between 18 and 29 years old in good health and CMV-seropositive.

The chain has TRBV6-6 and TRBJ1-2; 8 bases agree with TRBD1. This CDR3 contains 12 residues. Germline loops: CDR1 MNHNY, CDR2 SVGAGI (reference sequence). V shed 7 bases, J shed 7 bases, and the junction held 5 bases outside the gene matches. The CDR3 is CASTRTGSGYTF. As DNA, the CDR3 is TGTGCCAGCACCCGGACAGGGAGTGGCTACACCTTC.

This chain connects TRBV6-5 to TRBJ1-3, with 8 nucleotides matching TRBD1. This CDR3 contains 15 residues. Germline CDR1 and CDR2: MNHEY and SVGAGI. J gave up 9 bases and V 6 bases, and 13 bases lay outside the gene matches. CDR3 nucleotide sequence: TGTGCCAGCAGGAAGATGGGGACAGGTTTTAGCACCATATATTTT. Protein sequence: CASRKMGTGFSTIYF.

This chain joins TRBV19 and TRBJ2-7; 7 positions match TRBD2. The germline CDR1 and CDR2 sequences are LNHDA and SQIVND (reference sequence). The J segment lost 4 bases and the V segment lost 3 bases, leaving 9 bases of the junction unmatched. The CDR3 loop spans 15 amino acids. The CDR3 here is CASSIIAGREYEQYF. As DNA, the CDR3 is TGTGCCAGTAGTATTATAGCGGGCAGAGAGTACGAGCAGTACTTC.

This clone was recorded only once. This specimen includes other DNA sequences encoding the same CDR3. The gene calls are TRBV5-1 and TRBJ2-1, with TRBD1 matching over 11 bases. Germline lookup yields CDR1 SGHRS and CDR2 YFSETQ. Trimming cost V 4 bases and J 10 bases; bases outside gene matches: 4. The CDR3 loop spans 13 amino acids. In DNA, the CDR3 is TGCGCCAGCAGCCTGGACAGGGGGCGGGAGCAGTTCTTC. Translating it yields CASSLDRGREQFF.

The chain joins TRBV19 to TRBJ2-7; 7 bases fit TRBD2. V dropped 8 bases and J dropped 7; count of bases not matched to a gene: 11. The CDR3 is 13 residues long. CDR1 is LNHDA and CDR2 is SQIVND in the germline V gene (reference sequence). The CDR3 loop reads CASGFGPGGEQYF. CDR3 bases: TGTGCCAGTGGGTTTGGACCCGGGGGGGAGCAGTACTTC.

CDR3 nucleotides: TGTGCCAGCAGCTTAAGGAGCGGGAGGACGACAGATACGCAGTATTTT. Encoded protein: CASSLRSGRTTDTQYF. The chain joins TRBV7-9 to TRBJ2-3, with TRBD2 matching 9 bases. Germline CDR1 reads SEHNR; CDR2 reads FQNEAQ (reference sequence). The CDR3 length is 16 residues. The V and J ends lost 2 bases and 3 bases, in that order; junction bases with no gene match: 6.

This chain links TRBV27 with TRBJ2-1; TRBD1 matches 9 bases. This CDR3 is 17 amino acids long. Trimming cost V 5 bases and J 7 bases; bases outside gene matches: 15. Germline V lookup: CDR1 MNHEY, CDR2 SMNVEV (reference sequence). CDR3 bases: TGTGCCAGCAGTCCCATCAACGACAGGGGGAGAAAAAATGAGCAGTTCTTC. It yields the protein CASSPINDRGRKNEQFF.

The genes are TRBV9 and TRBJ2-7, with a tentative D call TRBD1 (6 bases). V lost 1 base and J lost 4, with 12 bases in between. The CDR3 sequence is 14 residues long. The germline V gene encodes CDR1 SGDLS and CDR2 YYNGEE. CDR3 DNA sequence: TGTGCCAGCAGCGTAAGAGGTCAGGGGTACGAGCAGTACTTC. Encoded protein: CASSVRGQGYEQYF.

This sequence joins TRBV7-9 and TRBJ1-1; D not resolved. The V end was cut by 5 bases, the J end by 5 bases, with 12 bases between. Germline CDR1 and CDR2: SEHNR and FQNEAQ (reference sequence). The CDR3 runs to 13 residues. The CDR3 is CASSPLDMTEAFF. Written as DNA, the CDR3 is TGTGCCAGCAGCCCCCTCGACATGACTGAAGCTTTCTTT.

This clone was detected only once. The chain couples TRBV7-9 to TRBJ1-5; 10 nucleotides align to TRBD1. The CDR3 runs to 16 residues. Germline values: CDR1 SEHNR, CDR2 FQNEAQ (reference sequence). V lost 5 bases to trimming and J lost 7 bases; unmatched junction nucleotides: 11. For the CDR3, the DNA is TGTGCCAGCAGCGACCGGGGGTGGACAGGGGGACAGCCCCAGCATTTT. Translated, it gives CASSDRGWTGGQPQHF.

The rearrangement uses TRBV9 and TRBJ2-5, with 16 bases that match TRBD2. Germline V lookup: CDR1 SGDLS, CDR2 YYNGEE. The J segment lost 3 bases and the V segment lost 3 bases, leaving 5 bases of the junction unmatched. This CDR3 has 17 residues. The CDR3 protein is CASSAGLAGGPEETQYF. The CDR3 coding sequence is TGTGCCAGCAGCGCGGGACTAGCGGGAGGGCCCGAAGAGACCCAGTACTTC.

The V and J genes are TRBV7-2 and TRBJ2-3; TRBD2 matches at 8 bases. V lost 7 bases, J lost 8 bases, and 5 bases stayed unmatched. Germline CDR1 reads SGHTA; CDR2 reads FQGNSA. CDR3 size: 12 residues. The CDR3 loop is CASNPGGGTQYF. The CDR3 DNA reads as TGTGCCAGCAATCCGGGAGGGGGTACGCAGTATTTT.

This chain's CDR3 is CASTRGEGGEQFF. The CDR3 bases are TGTGCCAGCACCCGGGGGGAGGGGGGTGAGCAGTTCTTC. This chain joins TRBV9 and TRBJ2-1; a weak D match, TRBD2 (7 bases). Germline CDR1 SGDLS, CDR2 YYNGEE. V was cut by 6 bases and J by 9 bases, with 16 bases left in between. This CDR3 spans 13 amino acids.

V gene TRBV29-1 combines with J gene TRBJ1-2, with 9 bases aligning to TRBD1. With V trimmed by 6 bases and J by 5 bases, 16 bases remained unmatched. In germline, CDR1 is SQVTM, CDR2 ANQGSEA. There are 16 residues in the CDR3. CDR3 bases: TGCAGCGTCCTCCCCGTCCCCGGGACAGGGATTTATGGCTACACCTTC. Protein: CSVLPVPGTGIYGYTF. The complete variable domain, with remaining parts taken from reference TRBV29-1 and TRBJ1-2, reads SAVISQKPSRDICQRGTSLTIQCQVDSQVTMMFWYRQQPGQSLTLIATANQGSEATYESGFVIDKFPISRPNLTFSTLTVSNMSPEDSSIYLCSVLPVPGTGIYGYTFGSGTRLTVV.

For the CDR3, the DNA is TGTGCCAGCTCACCGCTCAGGGAAAACTCCTACGAGCAGTACTTC. Translating gives CASSPLRENSYEQYF. The chain employs TRBV18 and TRBJ2-7, with D perhaps TRBD1 (5 bases). This CDR3 is 15 amino acids long. The germline V gene encodes CDR1 KGHSH and CDR2 LQKENI. Trimming took off 3 bases at V and 0 bases at J, with 12 bases between the two ends.

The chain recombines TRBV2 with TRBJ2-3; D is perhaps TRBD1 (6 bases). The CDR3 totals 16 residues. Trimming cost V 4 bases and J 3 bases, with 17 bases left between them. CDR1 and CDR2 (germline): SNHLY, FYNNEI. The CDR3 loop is CASSVGQPGGTDTQYF. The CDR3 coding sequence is TGTGCCAGCAGTGTTGGACAGCCGGGTGGGACAGATACGCAGTATTTT.

For the CDR3, the DNA is TGTGCCAGCAGACCAAACCGGGGTGAGACCCAGTACTTC. It is translated as CASRPNRGETQYF. The V gene is TRBV13, the J gene TRBJ2-5, with a weak D call TRBD2 (5 bases). The germline V and J ends were trimmed by 6 bases and 5 bases, with 13 bases remaining between them. Germline loops: CDR1 PRHDT, CDR2 FYEKMQ (reference sequence). The CDR3 spans 13 residues.

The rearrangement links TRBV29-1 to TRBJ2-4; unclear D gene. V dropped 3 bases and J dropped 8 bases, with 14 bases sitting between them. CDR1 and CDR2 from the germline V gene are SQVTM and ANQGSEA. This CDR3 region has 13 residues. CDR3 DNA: TGCAGCGTTGAGGAGAGCATTCCGCACATTCAGTACTTC. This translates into CSVEESIPHIQYF. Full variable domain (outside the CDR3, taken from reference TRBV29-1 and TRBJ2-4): SAVISQKPSRDICQRGTSLTIQCQVDSQVTMMFWYRQQPGQSLTLIATANQGSEATYESGFVIDKFPISRPNLTFSTLTVSNMSPEDSSIYLCSVEESIPHIQYFGAGTRLSVL.

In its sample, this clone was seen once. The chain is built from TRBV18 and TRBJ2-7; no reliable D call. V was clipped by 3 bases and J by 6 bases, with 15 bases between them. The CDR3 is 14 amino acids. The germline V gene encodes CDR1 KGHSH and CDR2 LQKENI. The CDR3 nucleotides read TGTGCCAGCTCACCGACGACCGAGGTCGGCGAGCAGTACTTC. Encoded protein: CASSPTTEVGEQYF.

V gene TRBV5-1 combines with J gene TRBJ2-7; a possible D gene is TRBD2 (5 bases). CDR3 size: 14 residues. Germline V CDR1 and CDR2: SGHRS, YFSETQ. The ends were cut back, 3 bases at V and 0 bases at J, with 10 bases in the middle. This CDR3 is CASSSGLSSYEQYF. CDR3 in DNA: TGCGCCAGCAGCTCAGGACTGAGCTCCTACGAGCAGTACTTC.

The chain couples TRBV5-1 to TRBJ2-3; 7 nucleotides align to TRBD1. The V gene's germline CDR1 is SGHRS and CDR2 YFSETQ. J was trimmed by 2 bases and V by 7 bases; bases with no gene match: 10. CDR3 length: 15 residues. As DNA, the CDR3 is TGCGCCAGCCTGCCGACAGGGTATACCACAGATACGCAGTATTTT. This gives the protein CASLPTGYTTDTQYF.

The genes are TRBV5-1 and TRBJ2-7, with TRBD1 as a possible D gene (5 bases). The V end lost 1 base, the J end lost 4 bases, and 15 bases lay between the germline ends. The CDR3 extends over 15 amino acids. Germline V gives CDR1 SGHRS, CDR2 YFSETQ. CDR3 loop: CASSLNLGHGYEQYF. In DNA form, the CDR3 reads TGCGCCAGCAGCTTGAATCTGGGGCATGGGTACGAGCAGTACTTC.

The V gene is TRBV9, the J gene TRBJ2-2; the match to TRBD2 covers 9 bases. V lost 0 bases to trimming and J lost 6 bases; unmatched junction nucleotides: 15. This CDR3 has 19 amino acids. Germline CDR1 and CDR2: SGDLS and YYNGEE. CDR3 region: CASSVEIMASGTFAGELFF. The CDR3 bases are TGTGCCAGCAGCGTAGAGATAATGGCTAGCGGGACCTTTGCCGGGGAGCTGTTTTTT.

Here the CDR3 DNA reads TGTGCCAGCAGTCTAGACAGGGGAAACACTGAAGCTTTCTTT. It yields the protein CASSLDRGNTEAFF. This chain connects TRBV27 to TRBJ1-1; 8 bases agree with TRBD1. The trim removed 5 bases at V and 2 bases at J, leaving 4 bases unmatched. CDR3 size: 14 residues. Germline V CDR1 and CDR2: MNHEY, SMNVEV (reference sequence).

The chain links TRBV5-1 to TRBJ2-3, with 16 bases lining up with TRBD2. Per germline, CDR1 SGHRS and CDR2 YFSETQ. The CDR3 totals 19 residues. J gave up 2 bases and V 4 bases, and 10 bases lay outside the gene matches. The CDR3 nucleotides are TGCGCCAGCAGCCCTCCGGGACTAGCGGGAGGGCCCCCCACAGATACGCAGTATTTT. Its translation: CASSPPGLAGGPPTDTQYF.

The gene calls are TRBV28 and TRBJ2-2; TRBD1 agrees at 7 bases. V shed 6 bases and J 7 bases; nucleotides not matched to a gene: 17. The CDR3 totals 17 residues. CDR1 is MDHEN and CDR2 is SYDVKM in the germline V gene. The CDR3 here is CASSQGPRQGTDGELFF. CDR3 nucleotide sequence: TGTGCCAGCAGCCAGGGGCCAAGACAGGGAACTGACGGGGAGCTGTTTTTT.

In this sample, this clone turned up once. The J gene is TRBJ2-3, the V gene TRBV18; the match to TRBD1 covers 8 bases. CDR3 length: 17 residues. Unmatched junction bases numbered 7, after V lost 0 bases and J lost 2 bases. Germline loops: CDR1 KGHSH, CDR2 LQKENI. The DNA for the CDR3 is TGTGCCAGCTCACCACCTAAAATGACAGGGGTCACAGATACGCAGTATTTT. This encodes CASSPPKMTGVTDTQYF.

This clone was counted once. CDR3 in DNA: TGTGCCAGCAGCCGACGGGACAGCGTACCTACCTCTTCCTACGAGCAGTACTTC. Encoded protein: CASSRRDSVPTSSYEQYF. J is TRBJ2-7 and V is TRBV9, with 7 bases lining up with TRBD1. The CDR3 runs 18 residues. Per the germline V gene, CDR1 is SGDLS and CDR2 is YYNGEE. Trimming at V came to 4 bases and at J to 1 base, leaving 17 bases not matched to a gene.

CDR3 sequence (DNA): TGCGCCAGCAGTGAGGACAGCTCCTACGAGCAGTACTTC. It translates to CASSEDSSYEQYF. The J gene is TRBJ2-7, the V gene TRBV10-2; D perhaps matches TRBD1 (5 bases). The germline gives CDR1 WSHSY, CDR2 SAAADI. The ends were cut back, 2 bases at V and 0 bases at J, with 5 bases in the middle. This CDR3 comprises 13 residues.

The CDR3 sequence: CASSYGQGIGYTF. The CDR3, as DNA: TGTGCCAGCAGTTACGGACAGGGGATCGGCTACACCTTC. The chain has TRBV6-5 and TRBJ1-2; TRBD1 aligns across 9 bases. The CDR3 covers 13 residues. Trimming cost V 2 bases and J 8 bases; bases outside gene matches: 3. The germline gives CDR1 MNHEY, CDR2 SVGAGI.

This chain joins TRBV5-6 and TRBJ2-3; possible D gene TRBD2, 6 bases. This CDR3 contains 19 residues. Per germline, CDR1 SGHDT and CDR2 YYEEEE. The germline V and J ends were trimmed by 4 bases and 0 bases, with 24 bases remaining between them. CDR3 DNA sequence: TGTGCCAGCAGCGACGGCTTTGGGTTCGGGGGTACTAGCACAGATACGCAGTATTTT. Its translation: CASSDGFGFGGTSTDTQYF.

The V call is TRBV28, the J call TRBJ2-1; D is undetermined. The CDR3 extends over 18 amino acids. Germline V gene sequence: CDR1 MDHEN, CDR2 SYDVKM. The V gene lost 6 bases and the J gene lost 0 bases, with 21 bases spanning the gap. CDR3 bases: TGTGCCAGCAGCACCCGTGGGTATCAGGTCTACTCCTACAATGAGCAGTTCTTC. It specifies CASSTRGYQVYSYNEQFF.